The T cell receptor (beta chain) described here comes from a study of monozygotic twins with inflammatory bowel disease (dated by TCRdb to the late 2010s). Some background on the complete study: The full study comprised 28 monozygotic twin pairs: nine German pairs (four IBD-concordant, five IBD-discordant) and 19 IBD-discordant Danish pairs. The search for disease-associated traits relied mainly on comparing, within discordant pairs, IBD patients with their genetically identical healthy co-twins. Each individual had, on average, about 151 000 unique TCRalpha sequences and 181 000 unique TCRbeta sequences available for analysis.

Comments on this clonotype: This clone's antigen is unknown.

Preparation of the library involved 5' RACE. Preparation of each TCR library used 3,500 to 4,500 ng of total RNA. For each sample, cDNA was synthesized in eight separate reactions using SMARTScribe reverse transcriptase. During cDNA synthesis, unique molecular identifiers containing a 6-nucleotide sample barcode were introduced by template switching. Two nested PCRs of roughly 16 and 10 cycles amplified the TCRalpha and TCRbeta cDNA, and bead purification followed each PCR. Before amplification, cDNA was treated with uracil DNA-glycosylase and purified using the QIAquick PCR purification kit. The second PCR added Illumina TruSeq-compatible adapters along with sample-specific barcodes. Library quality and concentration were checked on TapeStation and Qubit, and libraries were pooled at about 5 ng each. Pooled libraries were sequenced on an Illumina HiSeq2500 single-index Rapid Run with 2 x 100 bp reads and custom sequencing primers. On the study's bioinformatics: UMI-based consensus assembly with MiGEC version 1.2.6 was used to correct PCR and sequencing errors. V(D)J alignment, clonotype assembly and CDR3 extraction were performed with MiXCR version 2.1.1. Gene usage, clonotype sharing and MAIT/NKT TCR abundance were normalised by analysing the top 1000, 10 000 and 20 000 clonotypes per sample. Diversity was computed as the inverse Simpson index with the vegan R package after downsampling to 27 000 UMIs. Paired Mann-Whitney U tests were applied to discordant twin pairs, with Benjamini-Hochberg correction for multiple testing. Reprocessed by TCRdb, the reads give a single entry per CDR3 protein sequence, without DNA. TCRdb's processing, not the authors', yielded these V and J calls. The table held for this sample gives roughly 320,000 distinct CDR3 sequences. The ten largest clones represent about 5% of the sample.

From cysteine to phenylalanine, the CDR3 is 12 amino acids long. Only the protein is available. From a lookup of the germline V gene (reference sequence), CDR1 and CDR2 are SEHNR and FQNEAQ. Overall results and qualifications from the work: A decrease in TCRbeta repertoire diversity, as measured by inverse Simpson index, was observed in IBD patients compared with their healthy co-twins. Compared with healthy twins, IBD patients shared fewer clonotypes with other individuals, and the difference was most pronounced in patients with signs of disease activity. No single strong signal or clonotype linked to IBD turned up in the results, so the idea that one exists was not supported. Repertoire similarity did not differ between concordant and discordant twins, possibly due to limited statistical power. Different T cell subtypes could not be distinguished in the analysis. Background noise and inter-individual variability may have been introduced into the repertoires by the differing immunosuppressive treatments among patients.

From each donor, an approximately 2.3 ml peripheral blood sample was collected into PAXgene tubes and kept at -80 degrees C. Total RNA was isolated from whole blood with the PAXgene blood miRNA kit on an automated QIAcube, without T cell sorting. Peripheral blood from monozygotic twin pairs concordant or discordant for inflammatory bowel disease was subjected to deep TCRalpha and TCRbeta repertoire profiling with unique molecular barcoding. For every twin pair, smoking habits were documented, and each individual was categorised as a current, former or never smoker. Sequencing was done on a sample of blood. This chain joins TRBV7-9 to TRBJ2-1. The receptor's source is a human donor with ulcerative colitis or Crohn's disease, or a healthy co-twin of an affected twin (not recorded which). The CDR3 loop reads CASSSHGNEQFF.